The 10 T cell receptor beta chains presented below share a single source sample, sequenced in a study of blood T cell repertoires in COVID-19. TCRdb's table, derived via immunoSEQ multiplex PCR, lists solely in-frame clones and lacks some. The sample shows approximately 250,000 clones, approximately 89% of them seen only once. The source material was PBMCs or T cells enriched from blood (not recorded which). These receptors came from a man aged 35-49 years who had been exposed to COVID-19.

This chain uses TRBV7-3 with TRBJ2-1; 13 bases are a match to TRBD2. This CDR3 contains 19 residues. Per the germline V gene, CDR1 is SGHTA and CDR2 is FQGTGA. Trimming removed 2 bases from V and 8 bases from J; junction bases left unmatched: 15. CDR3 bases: TGTGCCAGCAGCTTAGAAGGCCCCGGGACTAGCGGGAAGGGGGATGAGCAGTTCTTC. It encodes CASSLEGPGTSGKGDEQFF.

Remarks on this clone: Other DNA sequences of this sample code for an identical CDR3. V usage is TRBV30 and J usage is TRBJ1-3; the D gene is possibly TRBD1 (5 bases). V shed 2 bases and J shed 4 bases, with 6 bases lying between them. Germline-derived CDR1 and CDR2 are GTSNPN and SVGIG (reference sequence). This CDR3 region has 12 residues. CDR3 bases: TGTGCCTGGAGTACAGGAGGAAACACCATATATTTT. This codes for CAWSTGGNTIYF.

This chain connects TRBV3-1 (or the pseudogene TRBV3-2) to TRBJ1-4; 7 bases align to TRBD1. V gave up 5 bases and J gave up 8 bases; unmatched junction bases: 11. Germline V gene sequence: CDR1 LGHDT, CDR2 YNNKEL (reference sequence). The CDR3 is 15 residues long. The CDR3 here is CASSFRQGRDEKLFF. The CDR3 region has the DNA TGTGCCAGCAGCTTTCGACAGGGCCGAGACGAAAAACTGTTTTTT.

The CDR3: CASSLEVRKNIQYF. CDR3 sequence (DNA): TGTGCCAGCAGCTTAGAAGTGCGGAAAAACATTCAGTACTTC. The chain links TRBV11-2 to TRBJ2-4; D is uncertain. The CDR3 runs to 14 residues. V lost 0 bases and J lost 4, with 7 bases in between. Germline V gene data show CDR1 as SGHAT and CDR2 as FQNNGV.

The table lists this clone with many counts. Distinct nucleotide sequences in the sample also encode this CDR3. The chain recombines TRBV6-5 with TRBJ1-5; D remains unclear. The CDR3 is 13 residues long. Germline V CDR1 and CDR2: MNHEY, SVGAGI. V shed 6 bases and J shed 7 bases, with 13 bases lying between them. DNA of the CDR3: TGTGCCAGCAGCTATAACCGGGGACAGCCCCAGCATTTT. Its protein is CASSYNRGQPQHF.

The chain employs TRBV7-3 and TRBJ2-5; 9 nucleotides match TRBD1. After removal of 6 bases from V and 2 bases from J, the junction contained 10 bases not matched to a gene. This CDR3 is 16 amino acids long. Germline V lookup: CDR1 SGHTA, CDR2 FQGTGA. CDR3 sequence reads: CASRTGTGFFQETQYF. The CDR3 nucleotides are TGTGCCAGCAGGACCGGGACAGGGTTCTTTCAAGAGACCCAGTACTTC. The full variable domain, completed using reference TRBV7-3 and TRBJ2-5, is GAGVSQTPSNKVTEKGKYVELRCDPISGHTALYWYRQSLGQGPEFLIYFQGTGAADDSGLPNDRFFAVRPEGSVSTLKIQRTERGDSAVYLCASRTGTGFFQETQYFGPGTRLLVL.

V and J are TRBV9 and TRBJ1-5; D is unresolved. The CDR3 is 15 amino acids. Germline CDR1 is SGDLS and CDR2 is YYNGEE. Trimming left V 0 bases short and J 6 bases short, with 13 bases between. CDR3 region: CASSVGPGPGQPQHF. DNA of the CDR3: TGTGCCAGCAGCGTAGGGCCTGGGCCAGGTCAGCCCCAGCATTTT.

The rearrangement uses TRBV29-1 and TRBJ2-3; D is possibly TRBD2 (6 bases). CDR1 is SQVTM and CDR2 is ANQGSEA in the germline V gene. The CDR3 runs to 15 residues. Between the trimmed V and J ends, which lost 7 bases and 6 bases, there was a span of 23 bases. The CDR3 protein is CSAPPTSGPPDTQYF. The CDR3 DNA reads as TGCAGCGCCCCTCCGACCAGCGGGCCCCCGGATACGCAGTATTTT.

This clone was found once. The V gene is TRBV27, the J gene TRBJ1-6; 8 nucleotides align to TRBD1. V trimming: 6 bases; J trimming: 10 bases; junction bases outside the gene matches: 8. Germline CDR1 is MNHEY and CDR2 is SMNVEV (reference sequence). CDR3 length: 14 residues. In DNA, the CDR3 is TGTGCCAGCAGAATTGGACAGGGCAGGTCACCCCTCCACTTT. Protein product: CASRIGQGRSPLHF.

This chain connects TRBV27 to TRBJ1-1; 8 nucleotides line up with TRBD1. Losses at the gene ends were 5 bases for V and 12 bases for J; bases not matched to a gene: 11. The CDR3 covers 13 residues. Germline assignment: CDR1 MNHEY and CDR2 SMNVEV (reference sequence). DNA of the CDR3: TGTGCCAGCAGTAGCCCGACAGGGGTGGGAACTTTCTTT. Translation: CASSSPTGVGTFF.